The 14 T cell receptor beta chains below come from one sample, sequenced in a study of blood T cells in healthy people across ages (dated by TCRdb to the mid-2010s). Libraries were constructed by 5' RACE. Sequencing took place on an Illumina HiSeq 2500. The second PCR ran for about 7 to 11 cycles and used a J-beta primer mix along with a sample-barcoded 5' primer. TCRdb trimmed public reads at Q25 via fastp, called clones via MiXCR and kept in-frame beta chains. Rows with one shared CDR3 protein collapse into an entry with the most common genes and DNA. The sample records about 640,000 distinct CDR3 sequences, under 70% of which are singletons. Of the sample, around 37% is held by the ten largest clones. Sequenced material: blood. These receptors came from a man in his fifties or sixties in good health.

This sequence joins TRBV20-1 and TRBJ2-5; 9 bases fit TRBD1. Germline CDR1 is DFQATT and CDR2 is SNEGSKA (reference sequence). The V and J ends lost 6 bases and 11 bases, in that order; junction bases with no gene match: 13. This CDR3 has 13 amino acids. CDR3 sequence reads: CSASRQGVGEQYF. The CDR3 DNA follows: TGCAGTGCCTCTAGACAGGGGGTGGGTGAGCAGTACTTC.

In DNA, the CDR3 is TGTGCCAGCAGCTTAGTCGGGGGCCTTGCTTTCTTT. Translation gives CASSLVGGLAFF. V and J are TRBV7-9 and TRBJ1-1, with D possibly TRBD1 on 6 matching bases. CDR3 length: 12 amino acids. CDR1 SEHNR and CDR2 FQNEAQ come from the germline V gene (reference sequence). The germline V and J ends were trimmed by 1 base and 11 bases, with 11 bases remaining between them.

This clonotype was counted at least ten times. The chain combines TRBV7-2 with TRBJ2-5; no clear D gene. This CDR3 spans 14 amino acids. V lost 5 bases to trimming and J lost 7 bases, with 17 bases between them. Germline CDR1 reads SGHTA; CDR2 reads FQGNSA. The DNA for the CDR3 is TGTGCCAGCAGCGTAAACCCGGCCTCGGGGACCCAGTACTTC. Translating gives CASSVNPASGTQYF. Full variable domain (outside the CDR3, taken from reference TRBV7-2 and TRBJ2-5): GAGVSQSPSNKVTEKGKDVELRCDPISGHTALYWYRQSLGQGLEFLIYFQGNSAPDKSGLPSDRFSAERTGGSVSTLTIQRTQQEDSAVYLCASSVNPASGTQYFGPGTRLLVL.

This rearrangement joins TRBV29-1 to TRBJ2-5; 13 nucleotides match TRBD2. The CDR3 sequence is 14 residues long. Germline loops: CDR1 SQVTM, CDR2 ANQGSEA. Losses at the gene ends were 7 bases for V and 2 bases for J; bases not matched to a gene: 4. As DNA, the CDR3 is TGCAGCGCGCTACTAGCGGGGGGGCAAGAGACCCAGTACTTC. Translation gives CSALLAGGQETQYF.

The chain is built from TRBV7-2 and TRBJ2-1; no reliable D call. V shed 5 bases and J shed 0 bases, with 11 bases lying between them. The CDR3 is 15 amino acids. Germline V gene data show CDR1 as SGHTA and CDR2 as FQGNSA. Here the CDR3 reads CASSPSVSSYNEQFF. The CDR3 DNA reads as TGTGCCAGCAGCCCGAGCGTTAGCTCCTACAATGAGCAGTTCTTC. The full variable domain, its missing parts supplied by reference TRBV7-2 and TRBJ2-1, is GAGVSQSPSNKVTEKGKDVELRCDPISGHTALYWYRQSLGQGLEFLIYFQGNSAPDKSGLPSDRFSAERTGGSVSTLTIQRTQQEDSAVYLCASSPSVSSYNEQFFGPGTRLTVL.

The chain uses TRBV28 and TRBJ2-7; D is possibly TRBD1 (5 bases). The germline CDR1 and CDR2 sequences are MDHEN and SYDVKM. The germline V and J ends were trimmed by 4 bases and 2 bases, with 12 bases remaining between them. The CDR3 consists of 14 residues. The CDR3 sequence: CASSSPGSAYEQYF. DNA of the CDR3: TGTGCCAGCAGTTCCCCAGGGTCAGCCTACGAGCAGTACTTC.

This sequence joins TRBV29-1 and TRBJ2-5, with D possibly matching TRBD1 (6 bases). Germline CDR1 and CDR2: SQVTM and ANQGSEA. The CDR3 is 13 amino acids. The ends were cut back, 8 bases at V and 2 bases at J, with 15 bases in the middle. In DNA form, the CDR3 reads TGCAGCACCACTGACAGGCAGCAAGAGACCCAGTACTTC. Translation gives CSTTDRQQETQYF.

The chain combines TRBV2 with TRBJ2-5; D not certain. Germline loops: CDR1 SNHLY, CDR2 FYNNEI. V shed 7 bases and J shed 1 base, with 7 bases lying between them. This CDR3 is built from 12 residues. CDR3 in amino acids: CASTFSQETQYF. DNA of the CDR3: TGTGCCAGCACCTTTAGCCAAGAGACCCAGTACTTC.

This clonotype was seen a handful of times. V usage is TRBV29-1 and J usage is TRBJ2-5; D possibly corresponds to TRBD1 (5 bases). V was trimmed by 2 bases and J by 4 bases, leaving 5 bases between them. The CDR3 runs 11 residues. CDR1 SQVTM and CDR2 ANQGSEA come from the germline V gene. Written as DNA, the CDR3 is TGCAGCGTTGAACAGGGAGAGACCCAGTACTTC. Its protein is CSVEQGETQYF.

The V and J genes are TRBV5-1 and TRBJ1-1; 7 bases fit TRBD1. Germline CDR1 reads SGHRS; CDR2 reads YFSETQ. The CDR3 loop spans 13 amino acids. The J segment lost 4 bases and the V segment lost 5 bases, leaving 5 bases of the junction unmatched. The CDR3: CASRVQGTTEAFF. As DNA, the CDR3 is TGCGCCAGCAGGGTACAGGGGACCACTGAAGCTTTCTTT.

The chain uses TRBV29-1 and TRBJ2-1; 10 bases align to TRBD1. The J segment lost 9 bases and the V segment lost 7 bases, leaving 9 bases of the junction unmatched. The CDR3 contains 13 residues. CDR1 and CDR2 from the germline V gene are SQVTM and ANQGSEA. The CDR3 is CSAKPTGGGEQFF. CDR3 bases: TGCAGCGCAAAACCGACAGGGGGCGGTGAGCAGTTCTTC.

V is TRBV20-1 and J is TRBJ1-2, with 8 positions matching TRBD1. The trim removed 6 bases at V and 6 bases at J, leaving 3 bases unmatched. The CDR3 is 11 residues long. CDR1 is DFQATT and CDR2 is SNEGSKA in the germline V gene (reference sequence). CDR3 sequence: CSATGEDGYTF. The CDR3 nucleotides read TGCAGTGCGACAGGGGAGGATGGCTACACCTTC.

This rearrangement joins TRBV4-2 to TRBJ2-3; D is undetermined. Germline values: CDR1 LGHNA, CDR2 YNFKEQ. The CDR3 has 16 amino acids. V was pared by 3 bases and J by 1 base, with 14 bases between. The CDR3 loop reads CASSHPLEGRTDTQYF. DNA of the CDR3: TGTGCCAGCAGCCATCCCCTCGAAGGCCGCACAGATACGCAGTATTTT.

The V call is TRBV20-1, the J call TRBJ2-7, with no clear D. The closer fit of TRBJ2-5 to the DNA end suggests the J call may be wrong. The CDR3 sequence is 11 residues long. Germline V gives CDR1 DFQATT, CDR2 SNEGSKA (reference sequence). CDR3 amino acids: CSAASSETQYF. DNA of the CDR3: TGCAGTGCGGCCTCTTCGGAGACCCAGTACTTC.